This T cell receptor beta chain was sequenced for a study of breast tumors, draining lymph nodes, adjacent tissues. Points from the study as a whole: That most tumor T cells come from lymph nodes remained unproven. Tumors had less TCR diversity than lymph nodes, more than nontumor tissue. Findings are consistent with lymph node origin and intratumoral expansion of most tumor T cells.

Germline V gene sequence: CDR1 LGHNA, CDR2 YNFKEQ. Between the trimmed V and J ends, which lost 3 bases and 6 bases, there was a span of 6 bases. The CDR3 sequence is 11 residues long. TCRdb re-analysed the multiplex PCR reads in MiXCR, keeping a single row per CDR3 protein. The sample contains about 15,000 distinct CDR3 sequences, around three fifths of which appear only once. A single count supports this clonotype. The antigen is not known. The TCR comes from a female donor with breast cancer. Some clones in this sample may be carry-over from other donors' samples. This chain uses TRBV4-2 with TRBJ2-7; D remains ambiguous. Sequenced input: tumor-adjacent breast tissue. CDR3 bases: TGTGCCAGCAGCCAGAGTTCCGAGCAGTACTTC. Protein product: CASSQSSEQYF.